The T cell receptor beta chain described here comes from a study of blood T cell repertoires in COVID-19. As for the study in general: PBMCs, B-cell-depleted T cells, or T cells provided the cDNA or gDNA that made up the material.

Per the study methods: The assay estimated nucleated cells by amplifying reference gene primers. Measured with immunoSEQ multiplex PCR; TCRdb has only the in-frame clones, and not every one. V and J calls plus clone size are reproduced from that table; the DNA served to infer D and trimming. Among 150,000 to 200,000 clones listed, more than 75% were seen once. The germline CDR1 and CDR2 sequences are MRHNA and SNTAGT. The CDR3 has 15 amino acids. Trimming removed 4 bases from V and 8 bases from J; junction bases left unmatched: 10. The sample comprised peripheral blood. This chain uses TRBV6-4 with TRBJ2-1; TRBD2 aligns across 8 bases. The TCR sequence derives from a young woman who had recovered from COVID-19. This CDR3 is CASSARDGGAYEQFF. Here the CDR3 DNA reads TGTGCCAGCAGTGCGCGCGACGGGGGGGCCTATGAGCAGTTCTTC.